This T cell receptor beta chain was sequenced in a study of stem cell transplantation in POMP-related autoinflammatory disease. About the research overall: The study hypothesized thymoproteasome defects skew the TRB repertoire via impaired CD8+ selection.

Profiling relied on immunoSEQ multiplex PCR, and the TCRdb table lists in-frame clones only, not all of them. The table records approximately 65,000 clones, roughly 91% of them present only once. Study findings and constraints: A trend toward lower repertoire diversity and greater clonality appeared in every analyzed T-cell subset of PRAID patients. Unique TRB V-J gene pairings were limited in number in patients with PRAID.

Details on this clone: The antigen is undetermined.

The specimen comprised CD4+ T cells from PBMCs, sampled after stem cell transplantation. The TCR originated in a human patient with POMP-related autoinflammation and immune dysregulation (PRAID). Some of the T cells may derive from the graft donor.

Here the CDR3 DNA reads TGCGCCAGCAGCCGACAGAGGGGGGGCTACGAGCAGTACTTC. Its translation is CASSRQRGGYEQYF. The chain couples TRBV5-1 to TRBJ2-7; D may be TRBD2 (7 bases). Trimming removed 4 bases at V and 3 bases at J, with 14 bases between. CDR1 is SGHRS, CDR2 YFSETQ, per germline. The CDR3 length is 14 residues.